The TCR beta chain described here comes from a study of cytomegalovirus exposure and HLA in healthy donors. 60 Vbeta and 13 Jbeta primers were used in PCR. Only in-frame clones appear in the TCRdb table, and some are missing; sequencing was by immunoSEQ multiplex PCR. Of around 97,000 clones listed, roughly two thirds are singletons. Sequences were obtained from PBMCs. The sequence was collected from a man aged 35-49 years in good health and CMV-seronegative.

DNA for the CDR3: TGCGCCAGCAGCCTCCCGGGACAGGCCGCCTACGAGCAGTACTTC. This translates into CASSLPGQAAYEQYF. The chain uses TRBV5-1 and TRBJ2-7, with 8 nucleotides matching TRBD1. Germline loops: CDR1 SGHRS, CDR2 YFSETQ. The CDR3 extends over 15 amino acids. Trimming took 4 bases from V and 2 from J; bases not matched to a gene: 8.